Presented here are 23 T cell receptor beta chains from one specimen sequenced in a study of identical twins. TCRdb re-called the 5' RACE reads with MiXCR, one entry per CDR3 protein. The top ten hold around 0.98% of the sample, which has 700,000 or so distinct CDR3 sequences, 8.6% seen once. These data were also filed under a second study, of yellow fever vaccine responses in identical twins.

Sequenced input: PBMCs. The receptors here all came from a woman younger than 35 in good health.

This clonotype was picked up many times. The chain uses TRBV6-2 or TRBV6-3 and TRBJ2-1, with no clear D. Per germline, CDR1 MNHEY and CDR2 SVGEGT. Trimming left V 3 bases short and J 9 bases short, with 6 bases between. This CDR3 is 11 amino acids long. The CDR3 DNA reads as TGTGCCAGCAGTTATACGGGTGAGCAGTTCTTC. Protein sequence: CASSYTGEQFF.

This clonotype occurred many times. The V gene is TRBV25-1, the J gene TRBJ2-4; D tentatively fits TRBD1 or TRBD2 (5 bases each). Germline CDR1 is MGHDK and CDR2 is SYGVNS. The CDR3 consists of 12 residues. V was clipped by 3 bases and J by 14 bases, with 14 bases between them. CDR3 nucleotide sequence: TGTGCCAGCAGTGACGCCGGGACGGTTGAGTACTTC. As protein: CASSDAGTVEYF.

The table lists this clonotype with many counts. The CDR3 DNA reads TGTGCCAGCAGTCCCCCGGGGAATGAGCAGTTCTTC. Residues: CASSPPGNEQFF. The rearrangement uses TRBV18 and TRBJ2-1, with TRBD2 as a possible D gene (5 bases). Germline V gives CDR1 KGHSH, CDR2 LQKENI. CDR3 size: 12 residues. Trimming removed 8 bases at V and 7 bases at J, with 12 bases between.

The chain is built from TRBV3-1 and TRBJ2-7; no clear D. The CDR3 totals 12 residues. V lost 8 bases to trimming and J lost 4 bases, with 12 bases between them. The germline gives CDR1 LGHDT, CDR2 YNNKEL (reference sequence). The CDR3 nucleotides are TGTGCCAGCGGTGCCAGGTGTTACGAGCAGTACTTC. Residues: CASGARCYEQYF.

The V and J genes are TRBV6-1 and TRBJ1-5, with D perhaps TRBD1 (6 bases). CDR3 length: 17 residues. The germline V gene has CDR1 MNHNS and CDR2 SASEGT. V shed 7 bases and J shed 0 bases, with 19 bases lying between them. The CDR3 spells CASTSRLGASSNQPQHF. The CDR3, as DNA: TGTGCCAGCACCTCCCGGTTGGGGGCAAGTAGCAATCAGCCCCAGCATTTT.

This clonotype came up a few times. The chain carries TRBV11-2 and TRBJ2-5, with 13 bases lining up with TRBD2. This CDR3 is built from 18 residues. The V segment lost 5 bases and the J segment 2 bases; nucleotides outside the gene matches: 11. Germline CDR1 SGHAT, CDR2 FQNNGV. In DNA, the CDR3 is TGTGCCAGCAGCGGATGGACTAGCGGGAGTTCCTGGCAAGAGACCCAGTACTTC. Translating gives CASSGWTSGSSWQETQYF.

The chain is built from TRBV4-2 and TRBJ2-7; D is undetermined. The CDR3 has 15 residues. CDR1 is LGHNA, CDR2 YNFKEQ, per germline. Trimming pared 1 base from V and 0 bases from J, leaving 10 bases between. CDR3 nucleotide sequence: TGTGCCAGCAGCCAAGGCCAGGCGAACTCCTACGAGCAGTACTTC. Translating it yields CASSQGQANSYEQYF.

This clonotype was seen ten or more times. The J gene is TRBJ2-2, the V gene TRBV6-6; tentatively, D is TRBD1 (6 bases). This CDR3 spans 12 amino acids. CDR1 MNHNY and CDR2 SVGAGI come from the germline V gene (reference sequence). Trimming stripped 5 bases from V and 7 bases from J, with 8 bases between. This CDR3 reads CASSGTNGELFF. The CDR3, as DNA: TGTGCCAGCAGTGGGACAAACGGGGAGCTGTTTTTT.

The gene calls are TRBV7-9 and TRBJ2-2; unclear D gene. The CDR3 has 13 amino acids. The germline gives CDR1 SEHNR, CDR2 FQNEAQ (reference sequence). Trimming removed 2 bases at V and 6 bases at J, with 7 bases between. In DNA, the CDR3 is TGTGCCAGCAGCTTATTACTGCCCGGGGAGCTGTTTTTT. It specifies CASSLLLPGELFF.

Comment on this clonotype: The junction departs from germline at one end; a sequencing error may be responsible. V usage is TRBV7-7 and J usage is TRBJ2-1; D gene ambiguous. This CDR3 has 13 residues. Germline lookup yields CDR1 SSHAT and CDR2 FNYEAQ (reference sequence). The CDR3 region is CASSFRIDGEQFF. The CDR3, as DNA: TGTGCTAGCAGCTTTAGGATCGACGGGGAGCAGTTCTTC.

There are a few counts of this clonotype. The CDR3 is CASSSDRSNQPQHF. CDR3 sequence (DNA): TGTGCCAGCAGCTCGGACAGATCGAATCAGCCCCAGCATTTT. The rearrangement uses TRBV7-9 and TRBJ1-5; D is perhaps TRBD1 (6 bases). The length of the CDR3 is 14 residues. Deletions cut 4 bases from V and 4 bases from J, with 11 bases between. CDR1 and CDR2 from the germline V gene are SEHNR and FQNEAQ (reference sequence).

This clonotype was seen a handful of times. The V gene is TRBV12-3 or TRBV12-4, the J gene TRBJ2-3; D ambiguous. This CDR3 contains 15 residues. The germline V and J ends were trimmed by 1 base and 7 bases, with 15 bases remaining between them. CDR3 sequence: CASSLEGLGLNTQYF. Here the CDR3 DNA reads TGTGCCAGCAGTTTAGAAGGGCTGGGTTTAAATACGCAGTATTTT.

This clonotype was observed a handful of times. J is TRBJ2-1 and V is TRBV10-3, with 8 bases lining up with TRBD2. The J segment lost 1 base and the V segment lost 2 bases, leaving 10 bases of the junction unmatched. The CDR3 consists of 18 residues. From germline, CDR1 is ENHRY and CDR2 SYGVKD. CDR3 sequence reads: CAISEVRAGRASYNEQFF. The DNA of the CDR3 is TGTGCCATCAGTGAGGTCAGGGCCGGGAGGGCTTCCTACAATGAGCAGTTCTTC.

This chain joins TRBV10-3 and TRBJ2-4; D may match TRBD1 or TRBD2 (6 bases each). V was shortened by 6 bases and J by 0 bases, with 21 bases between the two germline ends. CDR1 and CDR2 from the germline V gene are ENHRY and SYGVKD. The CDR3 totals 18 residues. The CDR3 loop reads CAISPGLGAVLAKNIQYF. CDR3 DNA sequence: TGTGCCATCAGCCCGGGACTGGGGGCGGTATTAGCCAAAAACATTCAGTACTTC.

This clonotype was observed many times. The chain combines TRBV12-3 or TRBV12-4 with TRBJ1-6, with a possible D match to TRBD1 (5 bases). The CDR3 is 13 amino acids. V was pared by 3 bases and J by 11 bases, with 11 bases between. Here the CDR3 DNA reads TGTGCCAGCAGTTTTGGGGGTGAGGCACCCCTCCACTTT. Its translation: CASSFGGEAPLHF.

The table lists this clonotype with a few counts. This chain joins TRBV20-1 and TRBJ2-5; 7 bases are a match to TRBD2. CDR3 length: 14 amino acids. V lost 4 bases and J lost 0; bases outside the gene matches: 5. CDR1 and CDR2 from the germline V gene are DFQATT and SNEGSKA (reference sequence). CDR3: CSATSGRNQETQYF. Here the CDR3 DNA reads TGCAGTGCTACTAGCGGACGCAACCAAGAGACCCAGTACTTC.

V usage is TRBV6-1 and J usage is TRBJ2-7; D not certain. This CDR3 has 13 amino acids. Deletions cut 5 bases from V and 4 bases from J, with 12 bases between. The germline V gene has CDR1 MNHNS and CDR2 SASEGT. The CDR3 coding sequence is TGTGCCAGCAGTCGCGTCTTGGGTTACGAGCAGTACTTC. It yields the protein CASSRVLGYEQYF.

This sequence joins TRBV7-9 and TRBJ2-3; the D gene is possibly TRBD2 (5 bases). CDR1 and CDR2 from the germline V gene are SEHNR and FQNEAQ (reference sequence). The CDR3 sequence is 13 residues long. V was cut by 5 bases and J by 4 bases, with 10 bases left in between. CDR3 DNA: TGTGCCAGCAGCCCGGGGATCCCAGATACGCAGTATTTT. As protein: CASSPGIPDTQYF.

This chain links TRBV11-3 with TRBJ2-1; possible D gene TRBD2, 7 bases. Germline values: CDR1 SGHNT, CDR2 YENEEA. Trimming took 5 bases from V and 9 from J, leaving 20 bases between them. The CDR3 sequence is 15 residues long. CDR3 residues: CASSQSSQGRGEQFF. The CDR3, as DNA: TGTGCCAGCAGCCAAAGCTCGCAGGGGAGGGGTGAGCAGTTCTTC.

The chain has TRBV18 and TRBJ2-7; tentatively, D is TRBD1 or TRBD2 (6 bases each). The CDR3 totals 15 residues. V was clipped by 5 bases and J by 2 bases, with 16 bases between them. Germline CDR1 reads KGHSH; CDR2 reads LQKENI. CDR3 in amino acids: CASSAGTNPTYEQYF. CDR3 nucleotide sequence: TGTGCCAGCTCAGCGGGGACAAATCCTACCTACGAGCAGTACTTC.

This rearrangement joins TRBV18 to TRBJ2-3; 7 positions match TRBD1. V shed 5 bases, J shed 7 bases, and the junction held 6 bases outside the gene matches. Germline CDR1 and CDR2: KGHSH and LQKENI. The CDR3 runs 13 residues. The CDR3: CASSSLDRNTQYF. CDR3 DNA: TGTGCCAGCTCATCCCTGGACAGGAATACGCAGTATTTT.

The table lists this clonotype with a few counts. This chain uses TRBV7-2 with TRBJ2-7; 8 bases match TRBD1. Germline CDR1 and CDR2: SGHTA and FQGNSA. The CDR3 runs to 14 residues. Trimming took 5 bases from V and 3 from J; bases not matched to a gene: 6. For the CDR3, the DNA is TGTGCCAGCAGCCAGAGACAGGGGCACTACGAGCAGTACTTC. As protein: CASSQRQGHYEQYF.

This clonotype was counted between two and nine times. The V and J genes are TRBV10-3 and TRBJ2-7, with a possible D match to TRBD2 (5 bases). The germline gives CDR1 ENHRY, CDR2 SYGVKD. V was clipped by 5 bases and J by 1 base, with 24 bases between them. CDR3 length: 18 residues. The CDR3 sequence: CAISFPTQEVKPSYEQYF. The DNA for the CDR3 is TGTGCCATCAGTTTCCCCACCCAGGAGGTCAAGCCTTCCTACGAGCAGTACTTC.